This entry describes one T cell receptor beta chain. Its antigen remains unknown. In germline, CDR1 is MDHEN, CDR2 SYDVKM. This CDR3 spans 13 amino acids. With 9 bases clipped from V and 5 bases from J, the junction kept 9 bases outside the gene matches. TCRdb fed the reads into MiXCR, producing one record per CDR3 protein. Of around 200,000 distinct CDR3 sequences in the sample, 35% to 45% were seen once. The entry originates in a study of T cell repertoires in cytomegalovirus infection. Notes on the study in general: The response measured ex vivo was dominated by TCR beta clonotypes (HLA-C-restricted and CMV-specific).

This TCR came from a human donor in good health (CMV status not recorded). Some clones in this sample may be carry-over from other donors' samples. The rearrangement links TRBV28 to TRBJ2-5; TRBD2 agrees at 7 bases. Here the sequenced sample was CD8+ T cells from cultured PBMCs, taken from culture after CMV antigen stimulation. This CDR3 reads CASLPGGYETQYF. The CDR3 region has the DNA TGTGCCAGTCTTCCGGGAGGATACGAGACCCAGTACTTC.